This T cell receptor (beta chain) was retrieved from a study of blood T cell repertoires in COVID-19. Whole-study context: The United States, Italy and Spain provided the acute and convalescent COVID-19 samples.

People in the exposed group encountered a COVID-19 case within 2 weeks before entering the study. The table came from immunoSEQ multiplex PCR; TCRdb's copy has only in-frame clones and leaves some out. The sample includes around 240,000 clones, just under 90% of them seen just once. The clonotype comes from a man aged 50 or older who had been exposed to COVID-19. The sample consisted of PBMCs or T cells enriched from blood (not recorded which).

In nucleotides, the CDR3 is TGTGCCAGCCAGGGGACTGGAAACACCATATATTTT. As protein: CASQGTGNTIYF. The rearrangement uses TRBV24-1 and TRBJ1-3; D might be TRBD1 (6 bases). CDR3 length: 12 residues. CDR1 is KGHDR, CDR2 SFDVKD, per germline. V was pared by 11 bases and J by 2 bases, with 9 bases between.